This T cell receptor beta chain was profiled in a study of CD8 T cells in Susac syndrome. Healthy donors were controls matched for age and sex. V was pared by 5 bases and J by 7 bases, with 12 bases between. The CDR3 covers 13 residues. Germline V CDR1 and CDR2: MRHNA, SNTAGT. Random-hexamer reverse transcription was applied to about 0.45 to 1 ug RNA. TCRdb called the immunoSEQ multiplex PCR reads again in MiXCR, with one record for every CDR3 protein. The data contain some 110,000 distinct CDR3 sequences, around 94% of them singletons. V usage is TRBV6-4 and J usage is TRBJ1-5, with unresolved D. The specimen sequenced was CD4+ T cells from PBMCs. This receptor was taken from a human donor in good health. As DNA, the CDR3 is TGTGCCAGCAGTCAGAGTGTATGGCAGCCCCAGCATTTT. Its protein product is CASSQSVWQPQHF.